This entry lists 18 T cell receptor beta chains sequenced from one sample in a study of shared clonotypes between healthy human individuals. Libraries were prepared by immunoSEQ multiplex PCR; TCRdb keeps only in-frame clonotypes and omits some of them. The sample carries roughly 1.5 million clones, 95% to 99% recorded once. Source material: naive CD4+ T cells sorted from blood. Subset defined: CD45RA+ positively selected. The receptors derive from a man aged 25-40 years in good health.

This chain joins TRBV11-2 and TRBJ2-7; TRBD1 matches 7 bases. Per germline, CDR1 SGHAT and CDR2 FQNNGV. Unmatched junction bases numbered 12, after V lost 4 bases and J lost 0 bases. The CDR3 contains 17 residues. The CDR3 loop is CASSSPRGSRSSYEQYF. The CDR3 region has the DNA TGTGCCAGCAGCTCCCCCAGGGGGTCCCGGAGCTCCTACGAGCAGTACTTC.

The CDR3 loop reads CASSLGGGTALTEAFF. For the CDR3, the DNA is TGTGCCAGCAGCCTCGGAGGAGGGACAGCCCTCACTGAAGCTTTCTTT. The chain links TRBV5-5 to TRBJ1-1; the match to TRBD1 covers 7 bases. V gave up 4 bases and J gave up 4 bases; unmatched junction bases: 13. This CDR3 region has 16 residues. Germline CDR1 reads SGHKS; CDR2 reads YYEKEE (reference sequence).

The CDR3 loop is CAWSKHGSLNTEAFF. The CDR3 bases are TGTGCCTGGAGTAAACACGGGTCCCTGAACACTGAAGCTTTCTTT. The genes are TRBV30 and TRBJ1-1; D call uncertain. The V end lost 2 bases, the J end lost 0 bases, and 13 bases lay between the germline ends. The germline CDR1 and CDR2 sequences are GTSNPN and SVGIG (reference sequence). The CDR3 covers 15 residues.

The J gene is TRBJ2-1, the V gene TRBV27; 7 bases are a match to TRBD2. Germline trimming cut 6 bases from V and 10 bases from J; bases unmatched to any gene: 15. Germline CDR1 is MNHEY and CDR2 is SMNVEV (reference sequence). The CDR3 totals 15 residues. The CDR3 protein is CASSLTGLVIIEQFF. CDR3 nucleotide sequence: TGTGCCAGCAGCCTTACCGGACTAGTGATTATAGAGCAGTTCTTC.

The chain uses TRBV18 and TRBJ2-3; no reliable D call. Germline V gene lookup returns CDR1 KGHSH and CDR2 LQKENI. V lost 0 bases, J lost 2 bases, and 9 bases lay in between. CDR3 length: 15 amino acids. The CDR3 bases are TGTGCCAGCTCACCACCGGGAAGGAACACAGATACGCAGTATTTT. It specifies CASSPPGRNTDTQYF.

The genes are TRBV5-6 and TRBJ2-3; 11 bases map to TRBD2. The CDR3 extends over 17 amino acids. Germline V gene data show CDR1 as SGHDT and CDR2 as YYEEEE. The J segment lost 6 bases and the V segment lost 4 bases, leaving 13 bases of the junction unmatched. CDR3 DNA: TGTGCCAGCAGCGGATTTAGCGGGAGGGGGGGAGCGGATACGCAGTATTTT. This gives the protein CASSGFSGRGGADTQYF.

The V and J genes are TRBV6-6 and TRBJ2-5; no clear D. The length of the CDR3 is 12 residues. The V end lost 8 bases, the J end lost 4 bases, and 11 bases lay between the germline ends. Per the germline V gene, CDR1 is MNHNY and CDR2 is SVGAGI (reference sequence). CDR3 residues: CASGYRAETQYF. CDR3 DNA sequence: TGTGCCAGCGGCTACAGAGCAGAGACCCAGTACTTC.

The CDR3 region has the DNA TGTGCCAGCAACATACTCTCTGGGGCCAACGTCCTGACTTTC. It codes for CASNILSGANVLTF. The J gene is TRBJ2-6, the V gene TRBV7-2; no definite D call. The CDR3 is 14 residues long. V lost 7 bases and J lost 0, with 7 bases in between. CDR1 is SGHTA, CDR2 FQGNSA, per germline.

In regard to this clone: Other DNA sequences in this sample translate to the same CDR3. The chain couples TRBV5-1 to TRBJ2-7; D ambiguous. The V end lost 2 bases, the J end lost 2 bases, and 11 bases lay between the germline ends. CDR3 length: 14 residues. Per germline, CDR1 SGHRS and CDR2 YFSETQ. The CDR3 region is CASSFSGTTYEQYF. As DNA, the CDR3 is TGCGCCAGCAGCTTTTCCGGAACTACCTACGAGCAGTACTTC. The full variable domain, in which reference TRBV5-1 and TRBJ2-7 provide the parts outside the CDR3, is KAGVTQTPRYLIKTRGQQVTLSCSPISGHRSVSWYQQTPGQGLQFLFEYFSETQRNKGNFPGRFSGRQFSNSRSEMNVSTLELGDSALYLCASSFSGTTYEQYFGPGTRLTVT.

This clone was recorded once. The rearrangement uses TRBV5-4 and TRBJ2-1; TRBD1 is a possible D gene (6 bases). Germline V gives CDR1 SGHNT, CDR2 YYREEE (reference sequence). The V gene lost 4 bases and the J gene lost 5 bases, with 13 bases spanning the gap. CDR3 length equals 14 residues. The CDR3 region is CASSGSKGDNEQFF. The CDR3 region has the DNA TGTGCCAGCAGCGGATCGAAGGGGGACAATGAGCAGTTCTTC.

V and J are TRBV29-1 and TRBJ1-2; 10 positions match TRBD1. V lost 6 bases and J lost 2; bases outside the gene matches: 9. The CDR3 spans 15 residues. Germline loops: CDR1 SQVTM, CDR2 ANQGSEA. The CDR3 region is CSVQEGQGINYGYTF. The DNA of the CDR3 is TGCAGCGTACAAGAGGGACAGGGGATCAACTATGGCTACACCTTC.

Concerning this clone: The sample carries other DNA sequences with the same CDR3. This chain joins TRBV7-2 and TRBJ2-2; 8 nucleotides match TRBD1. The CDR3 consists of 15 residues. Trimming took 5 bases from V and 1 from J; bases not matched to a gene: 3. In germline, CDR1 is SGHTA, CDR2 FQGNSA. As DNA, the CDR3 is TGTGCCAGCAGCAGCGGACAGGGGAACACCGGGGAGCTGTTTTTT. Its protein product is CASSSGQGNTGELFF. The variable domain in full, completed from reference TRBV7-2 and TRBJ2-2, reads GAGVSQSPSNKVTEKGKDVELRCDPISGHTALYWYRQSLGQGLEFLIYFQGNSAPDKSGLPSDRFSAERTGGSVSTLTIQRTQQEDSAVYLCASSSGQGNTGELFFGEGSRLTVL.

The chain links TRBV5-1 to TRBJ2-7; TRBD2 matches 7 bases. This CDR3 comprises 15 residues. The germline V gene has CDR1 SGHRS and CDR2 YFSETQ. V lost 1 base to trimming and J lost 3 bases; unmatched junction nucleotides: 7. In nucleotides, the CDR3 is TGCGCCAGCAGCTTGAGAAGCGGGAACTTCTACGAGCAGTACTTC. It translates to CASSLRSGNFYEQYF.

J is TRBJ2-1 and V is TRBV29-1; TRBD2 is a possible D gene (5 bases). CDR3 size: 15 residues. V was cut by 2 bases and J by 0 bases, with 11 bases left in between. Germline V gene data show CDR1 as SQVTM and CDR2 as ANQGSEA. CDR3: CSVEPDSSSYNEQFF. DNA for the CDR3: TGCAGCGTTGAACCGGACTCGAGCTCCTACAATGAGCAGTTCTTC.

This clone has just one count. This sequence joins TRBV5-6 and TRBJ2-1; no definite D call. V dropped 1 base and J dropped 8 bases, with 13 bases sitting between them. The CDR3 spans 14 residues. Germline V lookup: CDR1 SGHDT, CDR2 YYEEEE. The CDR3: CASSLSRRAYEQFF. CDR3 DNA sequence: TGTGCCAGCAGCTTGTCTCGACGGGCATATGAGCAGTTCTTC.

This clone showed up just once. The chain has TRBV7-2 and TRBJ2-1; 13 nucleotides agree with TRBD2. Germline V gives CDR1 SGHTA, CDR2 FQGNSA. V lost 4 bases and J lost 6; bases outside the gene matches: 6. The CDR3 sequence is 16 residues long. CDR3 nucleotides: TGTGCCAGCAGCTCTAGGACTAGCGGGAGCCGCAATGAGCAGTTCTTC. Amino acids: CASSSRTSGSRNEQFF.

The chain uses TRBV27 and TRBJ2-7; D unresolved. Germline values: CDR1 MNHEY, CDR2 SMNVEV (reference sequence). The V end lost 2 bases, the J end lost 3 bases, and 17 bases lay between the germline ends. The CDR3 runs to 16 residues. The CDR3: CASSLNGFRVIYEQYF. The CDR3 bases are TGTGCCAGCAGTTTAAACGGCTTTCGGGTCATCTACGAGCAGTACTTC.

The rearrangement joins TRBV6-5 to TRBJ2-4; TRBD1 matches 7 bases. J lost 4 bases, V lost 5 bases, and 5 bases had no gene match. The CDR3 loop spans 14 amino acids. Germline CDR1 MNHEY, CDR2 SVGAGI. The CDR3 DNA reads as TGTGCCAGCAGTAAACAGGGGTTGAAAAACATTCAGTACTTC. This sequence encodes CASSKQGLKNIQYF.